The following is a T cell receptor (beta chain) sequence with its context. The antigen is not known. This CDR3 contains 16 residues. The germline CDR1 and CDR2 sequences are SGHTA and FQGNSA. Losses at the gene ends were 4 bases for V and 1 base for J; bases not matched to a gene: 6. The time point denotes: blood 2 weeks post-SBRT. Treatment denoted: 15 Gy SBRT to primary tumor, nephrectomy 4 weeks later. The patient's renal cell carcinoma had clear cell pathology. The data originate from a study of radiation and T cells in renal cell carcinoma. The study, taken as a whole, reports: Without pretreatment biopsies, baseline tumor clonotype presence was undetermined. Top tumor clonotypes rose in blood 2 weeks post-radiation, then contracted.

The data were produced by immunoSEQ multiplex PCR, yet TCRdb's version contains in-frame clones alone and is incomplete. The table records just over 150,000 clones, roughly 87% of them present only once. J is TRBJ2-4 and V is TRBV7-2; TRBD1 matches 8 bases. Specimen: blood, collected from a patient whose treatment included radiotherapy and nephrectomy. The clonotype originates from a woman in her forties or fifties with renal cell carcinoma. The CDR3 sequence is CASSSRTGLAKNIQYF. The CDR3 DNA sequence: TGTGCCAGCAGCTCCCGGACAGGGTTGGCCAAAAACATTCAGTACTTC.